The 15 T cell receptor beta chains below come from one sample, sequenced in a study of blood T cell repertoires in COVID-19. The table came from immunoSEQ multiplex PCR; TCRdb's copy has only in-frame clones and leaves some out. This table has over 200,000 clones, about 90% appearing once. The sequenced sample was peripheral blood. These receptors all stem from a woman under 40 who had recovered from COVID-19.

The rearrangement joins TRBV4-2 to TRBJ2-7, with D uncertain. V lost 4 bases and J lost 3, with 13 bases in between. CDR1 LGHNA and CDR2 YNFKEQ come from the germline V gene. The CDR3 has 14 residues. The DNA of the CDR3 is TGTGCCAGCAGCCCCCAGGTGATGGACTACGAGCAGTACTTC. Amino acids: CASSPQVMDYEQYF.

The J gene is TRBJ2-5, the V gene TRBV6-5; D is uncertain. The CDR3 is 15 amino acids. Trimming stripped 6 bases from V and 5 bases from J, with 19 bases between. Per germline, CDR1 MNHEY and CDR2 SVGAGI. The CDR3 coding sequence is TGTGCCAGCAGCGCGCACTTCACAGAGACGGAGACCCAGTACTTC. This encodes CASSAHFTETETQYF.

This clone was picked up one time. This chain uses TRBV30 with TRBJ1-1, with D perhaps TRBD1 (6 bases). Trimming took off 1 base at V and 5 bases at J, with 11 bases between the two ends. The germline V gene encodes CDR1 GTSNPN and CDR2 SVGIG (reference sequence). The CDR3 is 13 amino acids. CDR3 sequence (DNA): TGTGCCTGGAGTGGGGGGGGCAGGACTGAAGCTTTCTTT. This gives the protein CAWSGGGRTEAFF.

This clone was observed once. The chain is built from TRBV6-5 and TRBJ2-5; 12 positions match TRBD2. V dropped 6 bases and J dropped 9; count of bases not matched to a gene: 11. The germline gives CDR1 MNHEY, CDR2 SVGAGI. The CDR3 is made up of 15 amino acids. The CDR3 DNA is TGTGCCAGCAGCCCACCGACTAGCGGGGGTACGGCCCAGTACTTC. Its protein product is CASSPPTSGGTAQYF.

CDR3: CASSLVTGGAEYGYTF. The CDR3 DNA reads TGCGCCAGCAGCTTAGTGACAGGGGGCGCAGAGTATGGCTACACCTTC. The chain employs TRBV5-1 and TRBJ1-2, with TRBD1 matching 10 bases. After removal of 2 bases from V and 5 bases from J, the junction contained 9 bases not matched to a gene. Germline CDR1 reads SGHRS; CDR2 reads YFSETQ. This CDR3 is built from 16 residues. The full variable domain, with the rest looked up from reference TRBV5-1 and TRBJ1-2, is KAGVTQTPRYLIKTRGQQVTLSCSPISGHRSVSWYQQTPGQGLQFLFEYFSETQRNKGNFPGRFSGRQFSNSRSEMNVSTLELGDSALYLCASSLVTGGAEYGYTFGSGTRLTVV.

The CDR3, as DNA: TGTGCCAGCAGCGTATATCCCTCACTAGGCCAATTGGATACGCAGTATTTT. Translating gives CASSVYPSLGQLDTQYF. This chain connects TRBV9 to TRBJ2-3; tentatively, D is TRBD2 (5 bases). Trimming took 1 base from V and 6 from J, leaving 21 bases between them. The CDR3 is 17 residues long. Per germline, CDR1 SGDLS and CDR2 YYNGEE.

In this sample, this clone turned up many times. This chain uses TRBV27 with TRBJ2-1; 7 bases line up with TRBD1. Per germline, CDR1 MNHEY and CDR2 SMNVEV (reference sequence). V lost 2 bases and J lost 14; bases outside the gene matches: 9. The CDR3 has 13 amino acids. CDR3 sequence (DNA): TGTGCCAGCAGTTTAGGGACGGGACAGAAGAAGTTCTTC. The encoded protein is CASSLGTGQKKFF.

The table lists this clone with a count of one. The V and J genes are TRBV5-1 and TRBJ2-2; weak D call: TRBD2 (7 bases). Germline V gene lookup returns CDR1 SGHRS and CDR2 YFSETQ. The CDR3 is made up of 15 amino acids. Between the trimmed V and J ends, which lost 6 bases and 4 bases, there was a span of 16 bases. The CDR3 here is CASILGGLGTGELFF. CDR3 DNA: TGCGCCAGCATCCTGGGGGGGCTTGGCACCGGGGAGCTGTTTTTT.

This chain uses TRBV7-9 with TRBJ2-1, with a tentative D call TRBD2 (6 bases). V was clipped by 5 bases and J by 6 bases, with 11 bases between them. CDR3 length equals 13 residues. Per germline, CDR1 SEHNR and CDR2 FQNEAQ (reference sequence). In DNA, the CDR3 is TGTGCCAGCAGCCAATACGGGGGCAATGAGCAGTTCTTC. Protein product: CASSQYGGNEQFF.

The genes are TRBV5-1 and TRBJ2-5, with a tentative D call TRBD2 (5 bases). The V end was cut by 0 bases, the J end by 5 bases, with 14 bases between. Germline V lookup: CDR1 SGHRS, CDR2 YFSETQ. CDR3 length: 15 residues. CDR3 nucleotide sequence: TGCGCCAGCAGCTTGGTCGACGGACTGAGGGAGACCCAGTACTTC. Amino acid sequence: CASSLVDGLRETQYF.

The genes are TRBV27 and TRBJ2-7; possibly TRBD1 for D (6 bases). The CDR3 runs 13 residues. V was shortened by 5 bases and J by 2 bases, with 10 bases between the two germline ends. Germline-derived CDR1 and CDR2 are MNHEY and SMNVEV (reference sequence). Here the CDR3 reads CASSLQGPYEQYF. CDR3 DNA sequence: TGTGCCAGCAGTCTACAGGGTCCCTACGAGCAGTACTTC.

The V and J genes are TRBV27 and TRBJ1-2, with TRBD1 matching 7 bases. This CDR3 has 14 residues. J was trimmed by 2 bases and V by 5 bases; bases with no gene match: 5. The germline gives CDR1 MNHEY, CDR2 SMNVEV (reference sequence). CDR3 sequence reads: CASSRGQPNYGYTF. In nucleotides, the CDR3 is TGTGCCAGCAGTCGGGGACAGCCAAACTATGGCTACACCTTC.

The CDR3 DNA is TGTGCCAGCAGCGGGACAGGGGGGGTGGAGACCCAGTACTTC. Its translation: CASSGTGGVETQYF. The chain links TRBV9 to TRBJ2-5, with 10 nucleotides matching TRBD1. This CDR3 spans 14 amino acids. The ends lost 3 bases at V and 5 bases at J; junction bases unmatched: 4. Germline CDR1 and CDR2: SGDLS and YYNGEE. The variable domain in full, with the rest retrieved from reference TRBV9 and TRBJ2-5, is DSGVTQTPKHLITATGQRVTLRCSPRSGDLSVYWYQQSLDQGLQFLIQYYNGEERAKGNILERFSAQQFPDLHSELNLSSLELGDSALYFCASSGTGGVETQYFGPGTRLLVL.

This chain links TRBV5-5 with TRBJ2-1, with D perhaps matching TRBD2 (5 bases). Germline V CDR1 and CDR2: SGHKS, YYEKEE (reference sequence). The CDR3 length is 14 residues. V dropped 1 base and J dropped 3 bases, with 8 bases sitting between them. CDR3 sequence (DNA): TGTGCCAGCAGCTTGTTGGCGGGCTACAATGAGCAGTTCTTC. It codes for CASSLLAGYNEQFF.

This sequence joins TRBV9 and TRBJ2-3; D perhaps matches TRBD2 (6 bases). In germline, CDR1 is SGDLS, CDR2 YYNGEE. V lost 4 bases to trimming and J lost 2 bases, with 17 bases between them. This CDR3 is built from 16 residues. The CDR3 sequence is CASSPRIGGDTDTQYF. The CDR3 nucleotides are TGTGCCAGCAGCCCCAGGATAGGCGGGGACACAGATACGCAGTATTTT.